These 23 T cell receptor beta chains were sequenced from one sample in a study of control samples from healthy donors and cancer patients. Some clones are missing from TCRdb's copy, which holds only in-frame ones; the method was immunoSEQ multiplex PCR. Of 120,000 to 150,000 clones in the sample, roughly 93% were seen once. Sequencing used blood. Receptors originate from a man younger than 35 in good health.

CDR3 sequence reads: CASSPVGEQFF. The CDR3, as DNA: TGTGCCAGCAGTCCAGTAGGGGAGCAGTTCTTC. J is TRBJ2-1 and V is TRBV12-3 or TRBV12-4; D unresolved. The V end lost 5 bases, the J end lost 10 bases, and 9 bases lay between the germline ends. The length of the CDR3 is 11 residues.

The chain carries TRBV19 and TRBJ1-2; D call uncertain. Per germline, CDR1 LNHDA and CDR2 SQIVND (reference sequence). The CDR3 spans 15 residues. Trimming left V 6 bases short and J 8 bases short, with 22 bases between. The CDR3: CASSGAGKVYGGYTF. DNA for the CDR3: TGTGCCAGTAGCGGCGCGGGGAAGGTCTATGGGGGCTACACCTTC.

The chain is built from TRBV15 and TRBJ1-3; 8 bases agree with TRBD1. The V gene end was trimmed by 5 bases and the J gene end by 4 bases; junction bases not matched to a gene: 7. This CDR3 is 15 amino acids long. In germline, CDR1 is LNHNV, CDR2 YYDKDF (reference sequence). CDR3 sequence reads: CATSSRTGKGNTIYF. As DNA, the CDR3 is TGTGCCACCAGCTCCCGGACAGGGAAAGGAAACACCATATATTTT.

This clone came up many times. This chain links TRBV4-2 with TRBJ2-1; 7 nucleotides line up with TRBD2. The junction had 11 bases not matched to a gene; V was cut back by 4 bases and J by 5 bases. Per germline, CDR1 LGHNA and CDR2 YNFKEQ. The CDR3 loop spans 16 amino acids. The CDR3 reads CASSLQDRDYDNEQFF. The DNA of the CDR3 is TGTGCCAGCAGCCTCCAAGACCGGGACTACGACAATGAGCAGTTCTTC.

The genes are TRBV4-1 and TRBJ1-2, with a possible D match to TRBD1 (6 bases). The CDR3 covers 15 residues. Germline assignment: CDR1 MGHRA and CDR2 YSYEKL. V gave up 4 bases and J gave up 1 base, with 13 bases separating them. CDR3 sequence: CASSPQRGGNYGYTF. The CDR3 nucleotides read TGCGCCAGCAGCCCCCAGCGAGGGGGTAACTATGGCTACACCTTC.

The gene calls are TRBV19 and TRBJ1-5, with 8 bases identical to TRBD1. Germline V lookup: CDR1 LNHDA, CDR2 SQIVND (reference sequence). The CDR3 is 14 residues long. V shed 8 bases and J 2 bases; nucleotides not matched to a gene: 5. The CDR3 DNA reads as TGTGCCAGTTCACCGGGACAGGGCAATCAGCCCCAGCATTTT. Translated: CASSPGQGNQPQHF. The full variable domain, completed using reference TRBV19 and TRBJ1-5, is DGGITQSPKYLFRKEGQNVTLSCEQNLNHDAMYWYRQDPGQGLRLIYYSQIVNDFQKGDIAEGYSVSREKKESFPLTVTSAQKNPTAFYLCASSPGQGNQPQHFGDGTRLSIL.

V gene TRBV11-2 combines with J gene TRBJ2-1, with 9 bases aligning to TRBD2. There are 15 residues in the CDR3. With 1 base clipped from V and 5 bases from J, the junction kept 3 bases outside the gene matches. Germline CDR1 is SGHAT and CDR2 is FQNNGV. The DNA for the CDR3 is TGTGCCAGCAGCTTAGGCGGGGGGGCAGACAATGAGCAGTTCTTC. Translating it yields CASSLGGGADNEQFF. Filled out from reference TRBV11-2 and TRBJ2-1, the complete variable domain reads EAGVAQSPRYKIIEKRQSVAFWCNPISGHATLYWYQQILGQGPKLLIQFQNNGVVDDSQLPKDRFSAERLKGVDSTLKIQPAKLEDSAVYLCASSLGGGADNEQFFGPGTRLTVL.

This chain joins TRBV9 and TRBJ2-2; D may be TRBD1 (5 bases). Germline CDR1 and CDR2: SGDLS and YYNGEE. CDR3 length equals 18 residues. V was shortened by 1 base and J by 3 bases, with 19 bases between the two germline ends. Written as DNA, the CDR3 is TGTGCCAGCAGCGTATATGGGCGGACAAACTTGGACACCGGGGAGCTGTTTTTT. This encodes CASSVYGRTNLDTGELFF.

The chain combines TRBV19 with TRBJ1-3; D ambiguous. The germline V and J ends were trimmed by 5 bases and 0 bases, with 5 bases remaining between them. The CDR3 contains 13 residues. Per the germline V gene, CDR1 is LNHDA and CDR2 is SQIVND (reference sequence). The CDR3 nucleotides read TGTGCCAGTAGTGCCAGCTCTGGAAACACCATATATTTT. This encodes CASSASSGNTIYF.

The chain employs TRBV6-5 and TRBJ2-7; D possibly corresponds to TRBD1 (6 bases). The germline V gene has CDR1 MNHEY and CDR2 SVGAGI. The V end lost 5 bases, the J end lost 4 bases, and 12 bases lay between the germline ends. The CDR3 is 13 residues long. The CDR3: CASSRNRDYEQYF. The CDR3 DNA reads as TGTGCCAGCAGTCGGAACAGGGATTACGAGCAGTACTTC.

V and J are TRBV6-6 and TRBJ2-4; 10 nucleotides match TRBD2. The CDR3 has 12 residues. CDR1 MNHNY and CDR2 SVGAGI come from the germline V gene (reference sequence). Germline trimming cut 11 bases from V and 11 bases from J; bases unmatched to any gene: 9. CDR3 residues: CACRPAGGLQYF. The CDR3 DNA follows: TGTGCCTGTAGGCCAGCGGGGGGGCTTCAGTACTTC.

A remark on this clone: Germline is not matched at one junction end, which may reflect a read error. The J gene is TRBJ1-5, the V gene TRBV27, with 7 bases lining up with TRBD1. CDR1 is MNHEY, CDR2 SMNVEV, per germline (reference sequence). There are 15 residues in the CDR3. The CDR3 DNA sequence: TGTGCCAGCAGTCTATCGGGACAGAACAATCAGCCCCAGCATTTT. This encodes CASSLSGQNNQPQHF.

As DNA, the CDR3 is TGTGCCAGTGCCACAGGGCGGCCCGGGGAGCTGTTTTTT. Translated: CASATGRPGELFF. The rearrangement uses TRBV19 and TRBJ2-2; perhaps TRBD1 as D (6 bases). CDR3 size: 13 residues. CDR1 and CDR2 (germline): LNHDA, SQIVND (reference sequence). V was trimmed by 8 bases and J by 6 bases, leaving 13 bases between them.

V and J are TRBV27 and TRBJ2-7, with TRBD2 matching 7 bases. V trimming: 6 bases; J trimming: 4 bases; junction bases outside the gene matches: 12. The CDR3 sequence is 15 residues long. The germline gives CDR1 MNHEY, CDR2 SMNVEV (reference sequence). In DNA form, the CDR3 reads TGTGCCAGCAGCTGGGGTAGCGGGCCGCGGTACGAGCAGTACTTC. It encodes CASSWGSGPRYEQYF.

The gene calls are TRBV4-3 and TRBJ1-4; the D gene is possibly TRBD1 (6 bases). V was clipped by 1 base and J by 0 bases, with 12 bases between them. Germline lookup yields CDR1 LGHNA and CDR2 YSLEER. The CDR3 covers 17 residues. CDR3 sequence (DNA): TGCGCCAGCAGCCAAGGTCAGGGGCCAACAACTAATGAAAAACTGTTTTTT. Protein sequence: CASSQGQGPTTNEKLFF.

The CDR3 nucleotides read TGTGCCAGCAGCTTAGGGGGACTAGCGGACCAAGAGACCCAGTACTTC. Protein product: CASSLGGLADQETQYF. The V and J genes are TRBV13 and TRBJ2-5; 11 bases match TRBD2. The trim removed 0 bases at V and 0 bases at J, leaving 0 bases unmatched. Germline V CDR1 and CDR2: PRHDT, FYEKMQ (reference sequence). This CDR3 is 16 amino acids long.

The chain employs TRBV11-2 and TRBJ1-5; 8 positions agree with TRBD1. This CDR3 is 15 amino acids long. The V segment lost 3 bases and the J segment 5 bases; nucleotides outside the gene matches: 6. Germline CDR1 SGHAT, CDR2 FQNNGV. In DNA, the CDR3 is TGTGCCAGCAGCTTGAACCCAGGGGGCGATCAGCCCCAGCATTTT. Encoded protein: CASSLNPGGDQPQHF.

This sequence joins TRBV6-4 and TRBJ1-2, with a weak D call TRBD1 (5 bases). Germline V gene sequence: CDR1 MRHNA, CDR2 SNTAGT. There are 16 residues in the CDR3. Trimming took off 0 bases at V and 7 bases at J, with 18 bases between the two ends. The DNA of the CDR3 is TGTGCCAGCAGTGACTCGGGTTCAGACAGCCGACTTGGCTACACCTTC. Protein product: CASSDSGSDSRLGYTF.

V usage is TRBV7-9 and J usage is TRBJ2-1; D remains unclear. Germline V lookup: CDR1 SEHNR, CDR2 FQNEAQ (reference sequence). V was cut by 0 bases and J by 4 bases, with 4 bases left in between. The length of the CDR3 is 13 residues. CDR3: CASSLARYNEQFF. The CDR3, as DNA: TGTGCCAGCAGCTTAGCCCGGTACAATGAGCAGTTCTTC.

The chain joins TRBV13 to TRBJ1-5, with TRBD1 as a possible D gene (5 bases). The CDR3 length is 16 residues. Germline-derived CDR1 and CDR2 are PRHDT and FYEKMQ (reference sequence). The ends were cut back, 0 bases at V and 9 bases at J, with 18 bases in the middle. As DNA, the CDR3 is TGTGCCAGCAGCTTAGGTGGAAATAAAAGGGGTTGGCCCCAGCATTTT. Its translation is CASSLGGNKRGWPQHF.

V gene TRBV13 combines with J gene TRBJ2-5, with TRBD2 identical over 7 bases. The CDR3 is 15 amino acids. Germline values: CDR1 PRHDT, CDR2 FYEKMQ (reference sequence). Trimming cost V 2 bases and J 3 bases; bases outside gene matches: 6. The CDR3 reads CASSLFPGGKETQYF. For the CDR3, the DNA is TGTGCCAGCAGCTTATTCCCCGGGGGGAAAGAGACCCAGTACTTC.

The chain couples TRBV6-2 or TRBV6-3 to TRBJ1-2, with a tentative D call TRBD1 (5 bases). The CDR3 loop spans 16 amino acids. Germline loops: CDR1 MNHEY, CDR2 SVGEGT. V gave up 0 bases and J gave up 2 bases, with 13 bases separating them. The CDR3 reads CASSYSSGGTNYGYTF. DNA for the CDR3: TGTGCCAGCAGTTACTCGTCGGGGGGGACCAACTATGGCTACACCTTC.

The chain employs TRBV6-5 and TRBJ2-7; TRBD1 matches 7 bases. From germline, CDR1 is MNHEY and CDR2 SVGAGI. The V and J ends lost 6 bases and 4 bases, in that order; junction bases with no gene match: 6. The CDR3 loop spans 13 amino acids. CDR3 region: CASSGTARYEQYF. The CDR3 DNA is TGTGCCAGCAGCGGGACAGCCCGGTACGAGCAGTACTTC.